This TCR beta chain was identified in a study of cytomegalovirus exposure and HLA in healthy donors (dated by TCRdb to about 2017). Context from the whole study: The 666 repertoires of the first cohort and the 95 to 150 validation repertoires were produced on the same platform, according to a later analysis. The study was designed to test whether signatures of past pathogen exposure could be identified by cataloging public T cell receptors. A separate validation cohort of 100 to 150 different subjects was used in addition to the roughly 620-subject first cohort. To predict cytomegalovirus infection status, the study combined high-throughput TCR immunosequencing, statistical association of individual TCRs with disease status, and machine learning. Overall study outcomes, separate from this receptor: In the study, around 150 TCR beta chains were listed as associated with cytomegalovirus. Cytomegalovirus status was reported to be diagnosed by the classifier with high specificity and sensitivity in both the original and validation cohorts. The validation cohort had no HLA typing available for a later analysis, so co-occurrence within that cohort was assessed over all 130 or so repertoires. In vitro tests confirmed that three of the cytomegalovirus-associated TCR beta chains recognize cytomegalovirus antigens. According to the authors, the approach could potentially be generalized to other disease states and immunological phenotypes. Most TCR sequences were seen in very few donors, while some public TCRs were found in many individuals. In a later analysis, TCRs clustered in the first cohort were found to also tend to co-occur in the 100 to 150 validation repertoires, with 94% of cluster scores above 0.

Separate from the approximately 670-subject first cohort, the validation cohort of 90 to 150 subjects was the group to which the donors belonged. The protocol used for the library was the immunoSEQ multiplex PCR assay. As for the original processing: To diagnose cytomegalovirus status from the catalog of TCR beta chain sequences, a statistical classification framework was built. TCRdb limited this immuneACCESS table to in-frame rearrangements with V and J called. A share of clones is missing; checked studies link under half to unresolved V genes, and the rest is unexplained. V and J calls plus clone size are reproduced from that table; the DNA served to infer D and trimming. Present in this sample are some 170,000 clones, 70% to 90% of which were seen just once. The ten most abundant clones make up around 5% of the sample. Remarks on this clone: It lacks a known antigen. The sample holds no much larger clone one base away, and base qualities are not on file.

Reading from cysteine to phenylalanine, the CDR3 counts 16 amino acids. Only the CDR3 DNA is retained, 48 bases long and in frame from the first base. For this chain, trimming is 1 base at the V end and 2 bases at the J end, and the number of junction bases without a gene match is 4. The germline V gene encodes CDR1 LGHNA and CDR2 YSLEER. Here the chain combines TRBV4-3 and TRBJ2-2; the junction holds 7 bases that match TRBD2. Specimen: PBMCs. This TCR was sampled from a woman in her 30s in good health and CMV-seronegative. The DNA sequence reads TGCGCCAGCAGCCAAGGCCCAGCGGGAAACACCGGGGAGCTGTTTTTT. Translation gives CASSQGPAGNTGELFF.